These 7 T cell receptor beta chains were all obtained from the same sample, sequenced in a study of CD8 T cells in Susac syndrome. With random hexamers, reverse transcription was performed on about 0.45 to 1 ug of RNA. TCRdb reprocessed the immunoSEQ multiplex PCR reads with MiXCR, giving one entry per CDR3 protein. The data contain approximately 300,000 distinct CDR3 sequences, around 91% of them seen just once; the ten biggest clones take up under 0.2%. Sequenced sample: CD8+ T cells from PBMCs. Receptor source: a human donor with multiple sclerosis.

The gene calls are TRBV7-6 and TRBJ1-3, with TRBD1 as a possible D gene (5 bases). CDR3 size: 16 residues. Germline CDR1 is SGHVS and CDR2 is FNYEAQ. V was shortened by 8 bases and J by 0 bases, with 17 bases between the two germline ends. The CDR3 region has the DNA TGTGCCAGCTCAGAAGGGGTGGCTGGCTCTGGAAACACCATATATTTT. Translation: CASSEGVAGSGNTIYF.

The genes are TRBV14 and TRBJ2-7; no clear D. Germline V gene lookup returns CDR1 SGHDN and CDR2 FVKESK. This CDR3 contains 14 residues. The V end lost 4 bases, the J end lost 3 bases, and 13 bases lay between the germline ends. The DNA of the CDR3 is TGTGCCAGCAGCCGTTTAGACCTCCGCTACGAGCAGTACTTC. As protein: CASSRLDLRYEQYF.

The J gene is TRBJ2-6, the V gene TRBV6-1, with D tentatively TRBD1 (5 bases). This CDR3 has 15 amino acids. Trimming stripped 4 bases from V and 0 bases from J, with 7 bases between. The germline CDR1 and CDR2 sequences are MNHNS and SASEGT. In DNA form, the CDR3 reads TGTGCCAGCAGTGTCAGGGACTCTGGGGCCAACGTCCTGACTTTC. It is translated as CASSVRDSGANVLTF.

V gene TRBV6-2 or TRBV6-3 combines with J gene TRBJ1-2; 8 nucleotides agree with TRBD1. Germline CDR1 MNHEY, CDR2 SVGEGT. Unmatched junction bases numbered 10, after V lost 7 bases and J lost 6 bases. This CDR3 spans 14 amino acids. The CDR3 spells CASTPQGEYDGYTF. In DNA, the CDR3 is TGTGCCAGCACTCCACAGGGGGAGTATGATGGCTACACCTTC.

V is TRBV6-2 or TRBV6-3 and J is TRBJ2-1; possible D gene TRBD2, 5 bases. The CDR3 consists of 15 residues. Germline V gene sequence: CDR1 MNHEY, CDR2 SVGEGT. V shed 6 bases and J shed 2 bases, with 14 bases lying between them. The CDR3 loop is CASRVSTNAYNEQFF. CDR3 coding DNA: TGTGCCAGCAGAGTTTCGACTAACGCCTACAATGAGCAGTTCTTC.

This chain connects TRBV11-2 to TRBJ2-7, with D perhaps matching TRBD2 (6 bases). CDR3 length: 13 residues. The germline V gene encodes CDR1 SGHAT and CDR2 FQNNGV. The V and J ends lost 8 bases and 7 bases respectively, with 18 bases between them. CDR3 region: CASLAPGTREQYF. CDR3 nucleotides: TGTGCCAGCCTAGCCCCTGGGACTCGGGAGCAGTACTTC.

The rearrangement links TRBV28 to TRBJ2-5, with TRBD2 matching over 11 bases. V gave up 5 bases and J gave up 3 bases; unmatched junction bases: 2. The germline V gene has CDR1 MDHEN and CDR2 SYDVKM. The CDR3 has 14 residues. CDR3 region: CASSPTSGEETQYF. The DNA for the CDR3 is TGTGCCAGCAGTCCGACTAGCGGGGAAGAGACCCAGTACTTC.